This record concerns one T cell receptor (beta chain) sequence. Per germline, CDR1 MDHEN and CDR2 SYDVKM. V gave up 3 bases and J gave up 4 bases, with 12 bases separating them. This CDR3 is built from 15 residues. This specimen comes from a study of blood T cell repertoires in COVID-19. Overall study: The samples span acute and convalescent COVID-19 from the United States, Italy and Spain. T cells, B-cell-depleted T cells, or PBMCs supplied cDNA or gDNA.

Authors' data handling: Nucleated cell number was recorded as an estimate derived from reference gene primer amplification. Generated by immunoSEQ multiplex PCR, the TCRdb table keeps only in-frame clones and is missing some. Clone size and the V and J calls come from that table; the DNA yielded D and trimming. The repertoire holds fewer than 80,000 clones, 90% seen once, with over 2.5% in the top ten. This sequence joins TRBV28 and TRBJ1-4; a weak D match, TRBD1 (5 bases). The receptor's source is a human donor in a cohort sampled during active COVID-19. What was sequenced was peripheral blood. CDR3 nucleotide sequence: TGTGCCAGCAGTTTTCCGGGGGGAGGTAATGAAAAACTGTTTTTT. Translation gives CASSFPGGGNEKLFF. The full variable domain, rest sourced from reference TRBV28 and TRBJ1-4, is DVKVTQSSRYLVKRTGEKVFLECVQDMDHENMFWYRQDPGLGLRLIYFSYDVKMKEKGDIPEGYSVSREKKERFSLILESASTNQTSMYLCASSFPGGGNEKLFFGSGTQLSVL.